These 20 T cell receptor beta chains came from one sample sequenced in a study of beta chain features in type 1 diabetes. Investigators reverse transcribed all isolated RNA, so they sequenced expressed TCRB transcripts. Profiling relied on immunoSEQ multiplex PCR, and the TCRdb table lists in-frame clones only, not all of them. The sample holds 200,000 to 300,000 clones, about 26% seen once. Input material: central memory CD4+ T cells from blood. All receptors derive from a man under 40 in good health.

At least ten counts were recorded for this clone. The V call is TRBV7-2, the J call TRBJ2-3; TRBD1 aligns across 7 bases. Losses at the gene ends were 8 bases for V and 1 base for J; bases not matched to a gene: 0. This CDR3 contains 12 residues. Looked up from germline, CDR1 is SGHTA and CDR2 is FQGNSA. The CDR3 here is CASGTGTDTQYF. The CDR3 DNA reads TGTGCCAGCGGGACAGGCACAGATACGCAGTATTTT. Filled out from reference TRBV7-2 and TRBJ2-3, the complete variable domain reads GAGVSQSPSNKVTEKGKDVELRCDPISGHTALYWYRQSLGQGLEFLIYFQGNSAPDKSGLPSDRFSAERTGGSVSTLTIQRTQQEDSAVYLCASGTGTDTQYFGPGTRLTVL.

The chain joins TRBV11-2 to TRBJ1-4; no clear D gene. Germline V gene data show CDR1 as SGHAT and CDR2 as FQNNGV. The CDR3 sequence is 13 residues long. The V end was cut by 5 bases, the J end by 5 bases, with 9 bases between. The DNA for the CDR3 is TGTGCCAGCAGCATTTACAGCAATGAAAAACTGTTTTTT. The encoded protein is CASSIYSNEKLFF.

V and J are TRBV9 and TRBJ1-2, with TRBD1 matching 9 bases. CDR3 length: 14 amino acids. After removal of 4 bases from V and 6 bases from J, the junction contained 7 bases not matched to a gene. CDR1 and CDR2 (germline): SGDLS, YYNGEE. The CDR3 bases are TGTGCCAGCAGCACCGAGGGGACAGGGCATGGCTACACCTTC. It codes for CASSTEGTGHGYTF. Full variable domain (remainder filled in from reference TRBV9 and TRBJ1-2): DSGVTQTPKHLITATGQRVTLRCSPRSGDLSVYWYQQSLDQGLQFLIQYYNGEERAKGNILERFSAQQFPDLHSELNLSSLELGDSALYFCASSTEGTGHGYTFGSGTRLTVV.

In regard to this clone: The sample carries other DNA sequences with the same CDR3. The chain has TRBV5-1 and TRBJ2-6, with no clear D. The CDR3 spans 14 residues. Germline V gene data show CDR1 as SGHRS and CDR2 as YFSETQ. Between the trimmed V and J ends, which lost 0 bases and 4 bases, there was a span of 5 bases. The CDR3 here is CASSLGSGANVLTF. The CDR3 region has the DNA TGCGCCAGCAGCTTGGGTTCCGGGGCCAACGTCCTGACTTTC.

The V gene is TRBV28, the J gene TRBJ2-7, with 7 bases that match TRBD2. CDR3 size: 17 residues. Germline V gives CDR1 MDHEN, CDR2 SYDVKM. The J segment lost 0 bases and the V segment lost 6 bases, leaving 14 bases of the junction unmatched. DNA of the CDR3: TGTGCCAGCAGCCCTCATCTAGCGGCAATAAGCTCCTACGAGCAGTACTTC. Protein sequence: CASSPHLAAISSYEQYF.

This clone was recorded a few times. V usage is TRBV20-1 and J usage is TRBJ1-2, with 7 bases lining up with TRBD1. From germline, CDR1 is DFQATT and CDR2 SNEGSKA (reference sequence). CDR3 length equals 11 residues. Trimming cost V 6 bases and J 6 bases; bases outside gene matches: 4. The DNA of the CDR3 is TGCAGTGCGACAGGGCTGAATGGCTACACCTTC. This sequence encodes CSATGLNGYTF.

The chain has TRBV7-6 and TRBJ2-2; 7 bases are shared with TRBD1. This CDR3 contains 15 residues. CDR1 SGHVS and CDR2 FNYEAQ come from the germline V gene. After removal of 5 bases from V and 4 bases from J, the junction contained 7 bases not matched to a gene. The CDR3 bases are TGTGCCAGCAGCATGGGACAGTCGGGCACCGGGGAGCTGTTTTTT. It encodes CASSMGQSGTGELFF.

The chain's CDR3 is CASSLRIQETQYF. The CDR3 nucleotides read TGTGCCAGCAGCCTCCGAATCCAAGAGACCCAGTACTTC. The chain joins TRBV13 to TRBJ2-5; no firm D call. The germline V gene has CDR1 PRHDT and CDR2 FYEKMQ (reference sequence). V shed 5 bases and J shed 1 base, with 8 bases lying between them. The CDR3 is 13 residues long.

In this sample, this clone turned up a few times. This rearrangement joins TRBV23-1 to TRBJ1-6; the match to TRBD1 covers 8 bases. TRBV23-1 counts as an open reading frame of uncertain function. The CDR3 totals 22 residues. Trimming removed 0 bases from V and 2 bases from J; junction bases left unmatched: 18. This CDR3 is CASSQSRAGRGRDITYNSPLHF. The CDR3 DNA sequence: TGCGCCAGCAGTCAATCGAGGGCGGGCAGGGGGCGGGATATCACCTATAATTCACCCCTCCACTTT.

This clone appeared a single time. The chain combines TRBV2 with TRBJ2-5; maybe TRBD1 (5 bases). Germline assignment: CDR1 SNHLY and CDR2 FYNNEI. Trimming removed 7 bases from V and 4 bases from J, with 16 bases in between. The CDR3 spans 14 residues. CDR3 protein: CASTPGKRGETQYF. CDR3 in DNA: TGTGCCAGCACCCCGGGCAAAAGGGGAGAGACCCAGTACTTC.

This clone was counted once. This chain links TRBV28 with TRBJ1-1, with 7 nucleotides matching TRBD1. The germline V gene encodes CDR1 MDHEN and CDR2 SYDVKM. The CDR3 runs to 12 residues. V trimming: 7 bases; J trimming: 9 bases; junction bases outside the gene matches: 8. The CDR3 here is CASITGALQAFF. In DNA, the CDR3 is TGTGCCAGCATTACAGGGGCCCTCCAAGCTTTCTTT. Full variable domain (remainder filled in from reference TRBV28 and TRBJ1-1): DVKVTQSSRYLVKRTGEKVFLECVQDMDHENMFWYRQDPGLGLRLIYFSYDVKMKEKGDIPEGYSVSREKKERFSLILESASTNQTSMYLCASITGALQAFFGQGTRLTVV.

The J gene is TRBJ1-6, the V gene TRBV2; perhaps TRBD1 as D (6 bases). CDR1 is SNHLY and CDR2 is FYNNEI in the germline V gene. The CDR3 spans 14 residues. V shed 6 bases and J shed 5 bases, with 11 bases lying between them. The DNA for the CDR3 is TGTGCCAGCAGGAGGACAGCCGATAATTCACCCCTCCACTTT. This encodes CASRRTADNSPLHF.

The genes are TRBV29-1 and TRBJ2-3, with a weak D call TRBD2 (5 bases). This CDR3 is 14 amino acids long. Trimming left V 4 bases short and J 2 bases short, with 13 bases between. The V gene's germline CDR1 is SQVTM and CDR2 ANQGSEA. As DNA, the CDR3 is TGCAGCGTTGTGAGGGCCGCTTTCACAGATACGCAGTATTTT. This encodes CSVVRAAFTDTQYF.

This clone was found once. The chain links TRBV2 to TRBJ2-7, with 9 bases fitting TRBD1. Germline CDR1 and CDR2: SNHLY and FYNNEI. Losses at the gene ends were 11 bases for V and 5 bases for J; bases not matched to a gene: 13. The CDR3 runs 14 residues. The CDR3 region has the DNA TGTGCCTTAAAGAGGGACAGGGTCGGTCACGAGCAGTACTTC. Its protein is CALKRDRVGHEQYF. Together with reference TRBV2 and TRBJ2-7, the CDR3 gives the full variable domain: EPEVTQTPSHQVTQMGQEVILRCVPISNHLYFYWYRQILGQKVEFLVSFYNNEISEKSEIFDDQFSVERPDGSNFTLKIRSTKLEDSAMYFCALKRDRVGHEQYFGPGTRLTVT.

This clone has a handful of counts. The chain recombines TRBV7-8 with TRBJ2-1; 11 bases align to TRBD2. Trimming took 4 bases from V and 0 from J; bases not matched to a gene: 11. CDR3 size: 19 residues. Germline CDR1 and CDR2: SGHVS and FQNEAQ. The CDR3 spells CASSSPGLAEWSSYNEQFF. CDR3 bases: TGTGCCAGCAGCTCCCCGGGACTAGCGGAATGGAGCTCCTACAATGAGCAGTTCTTC.

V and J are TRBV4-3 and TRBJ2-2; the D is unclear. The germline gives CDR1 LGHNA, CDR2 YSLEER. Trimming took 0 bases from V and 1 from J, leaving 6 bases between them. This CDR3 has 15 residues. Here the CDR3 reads CASSQEPENTGELFF. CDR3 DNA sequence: TGCGCCAGCAGCCAAGAACCGGAGAACACCGGGGAGCTGTTTTTT.

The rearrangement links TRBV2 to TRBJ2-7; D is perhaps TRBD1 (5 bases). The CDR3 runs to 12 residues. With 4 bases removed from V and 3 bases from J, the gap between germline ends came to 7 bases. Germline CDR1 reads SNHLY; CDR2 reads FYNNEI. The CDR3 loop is CASSVRVYEQYF. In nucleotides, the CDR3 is TGTGCCAGCAGTGTCAGGGTCTACGAGCAGTACTTC.

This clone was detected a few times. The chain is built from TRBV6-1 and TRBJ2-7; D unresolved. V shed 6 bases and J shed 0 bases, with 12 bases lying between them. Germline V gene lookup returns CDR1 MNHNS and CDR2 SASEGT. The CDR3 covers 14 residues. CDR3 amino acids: CASRDSRLSYEQYF. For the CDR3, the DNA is TGTGCCAGCAGGGATAGTCGTCTCTCCTACGAGCAGTACTTC.

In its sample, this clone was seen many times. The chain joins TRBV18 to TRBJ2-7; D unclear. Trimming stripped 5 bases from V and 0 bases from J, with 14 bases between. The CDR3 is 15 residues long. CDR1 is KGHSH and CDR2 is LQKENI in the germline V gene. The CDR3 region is CASSSWSESSYEQYF. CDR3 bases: TGTGCCAGCTCATCCTGGTCTGAGAGCTCCTACGAGCAGTACTTC. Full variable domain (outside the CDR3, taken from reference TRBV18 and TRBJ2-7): NAGVMQNPRHLVRRRGQEARLRCSPMKGHSHVYWYRQLPEEGLKFMVYLQKENIIDESGMPKERFSAEFPKEGPSILRIQQVVRGDSAAYFCASSSWSESSYEQYFGPGTRLTVT.

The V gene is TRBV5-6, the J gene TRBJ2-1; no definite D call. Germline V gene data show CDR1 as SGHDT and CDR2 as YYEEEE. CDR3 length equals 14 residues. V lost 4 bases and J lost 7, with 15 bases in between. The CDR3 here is CASSPGLGKNEQFF. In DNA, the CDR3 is TGTGCCAGCAGCCCTGGGCTGGGGAAGAATGAGCAGTTCTTC.